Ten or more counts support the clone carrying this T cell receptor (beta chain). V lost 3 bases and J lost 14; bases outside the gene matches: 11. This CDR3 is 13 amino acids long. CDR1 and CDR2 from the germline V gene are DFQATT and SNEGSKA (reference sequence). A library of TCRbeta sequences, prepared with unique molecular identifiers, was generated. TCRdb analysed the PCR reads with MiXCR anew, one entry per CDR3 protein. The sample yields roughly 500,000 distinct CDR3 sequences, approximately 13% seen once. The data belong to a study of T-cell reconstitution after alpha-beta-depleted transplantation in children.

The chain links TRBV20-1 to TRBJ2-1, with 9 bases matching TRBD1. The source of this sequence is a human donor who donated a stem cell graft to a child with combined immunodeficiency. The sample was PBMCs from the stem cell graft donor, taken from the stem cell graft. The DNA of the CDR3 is TGCAGTGCTAGTCCAATCGGGACAGGGCTGGAGTTCTTC. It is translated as CSASPIGTGLEFF.